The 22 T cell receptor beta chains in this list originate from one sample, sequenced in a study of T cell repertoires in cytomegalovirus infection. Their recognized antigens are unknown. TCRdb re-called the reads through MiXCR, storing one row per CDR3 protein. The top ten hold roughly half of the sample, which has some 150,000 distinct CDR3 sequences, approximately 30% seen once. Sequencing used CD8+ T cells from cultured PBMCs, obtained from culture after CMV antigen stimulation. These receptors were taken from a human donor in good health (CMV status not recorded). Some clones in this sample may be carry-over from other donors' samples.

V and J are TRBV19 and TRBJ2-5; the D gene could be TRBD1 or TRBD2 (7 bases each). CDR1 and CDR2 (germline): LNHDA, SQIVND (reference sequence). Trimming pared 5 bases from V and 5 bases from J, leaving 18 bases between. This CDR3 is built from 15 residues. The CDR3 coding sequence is TGTGCCAGTAGTCAGCGGGACAGCTGGGGGGAGACCCAGTACTTC. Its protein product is CASSQRDSWGETQYF.

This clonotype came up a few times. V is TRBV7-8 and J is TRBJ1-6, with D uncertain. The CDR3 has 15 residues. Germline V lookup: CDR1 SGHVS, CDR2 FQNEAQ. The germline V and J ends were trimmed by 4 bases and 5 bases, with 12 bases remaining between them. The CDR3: CASSSLPGNNSPLHF. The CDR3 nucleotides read TGTGCCAGCAGCTCCCTCCCGGGGAATAATTCACCCCTCCACTTT.

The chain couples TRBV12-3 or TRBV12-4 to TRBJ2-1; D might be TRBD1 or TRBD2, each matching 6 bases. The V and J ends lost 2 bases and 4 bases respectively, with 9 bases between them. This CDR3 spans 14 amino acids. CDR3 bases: TGTGCCAGCAGTTTACCGGGGGCATACAATGAGCAGTTCTTC. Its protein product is CASSLPGAYNEQFF.

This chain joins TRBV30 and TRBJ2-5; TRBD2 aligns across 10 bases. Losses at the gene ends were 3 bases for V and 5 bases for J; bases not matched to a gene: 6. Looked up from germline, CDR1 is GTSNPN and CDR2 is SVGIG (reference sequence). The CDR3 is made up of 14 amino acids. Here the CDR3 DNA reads TGTGCCTGGAGCTCTAGCGGGGGTTATGAGACCCAGTACTTC. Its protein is CAWSSSGGYETQYF. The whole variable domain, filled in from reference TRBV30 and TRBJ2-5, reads SQTIHQWPATLVQPVGSPLSLECTVEGTSNPNLYWYRQAAGRGLQLLFYSVGIGQISSEVPQNLSASRPQDRQFILSSKKLLLSDSGFYLCAWSSSGGYETQYFGPGTRLLVL.

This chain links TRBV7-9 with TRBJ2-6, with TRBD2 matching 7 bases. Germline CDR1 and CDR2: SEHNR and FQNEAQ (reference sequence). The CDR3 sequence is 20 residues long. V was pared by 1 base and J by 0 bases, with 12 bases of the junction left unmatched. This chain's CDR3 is CASSLVPGEGSSSGANVLTF. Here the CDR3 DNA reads TGTGCCAGCAGCTTAGTACCCGGGGAGGGTTCGAGCTCTGGGGCCAACGTCCTGACTTTC.

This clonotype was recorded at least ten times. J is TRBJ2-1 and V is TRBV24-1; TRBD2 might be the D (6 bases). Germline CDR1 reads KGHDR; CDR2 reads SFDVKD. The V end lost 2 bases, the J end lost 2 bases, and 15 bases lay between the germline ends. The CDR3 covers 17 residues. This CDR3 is CATSDSSLEGAYNEQFF. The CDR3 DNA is TGTGCCACCAGTGATTCGTCCCTGGAGGGAGCCTACAATGAGCAGTTCTTC.

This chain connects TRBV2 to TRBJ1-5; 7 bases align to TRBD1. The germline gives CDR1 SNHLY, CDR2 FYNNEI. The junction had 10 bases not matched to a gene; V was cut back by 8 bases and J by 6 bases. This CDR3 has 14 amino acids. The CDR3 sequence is CASALTGSFQPQHF. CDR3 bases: TGTGCCAGCGCTCTGACAGGGTCCTTTCAGCCCCAGCATTTT.

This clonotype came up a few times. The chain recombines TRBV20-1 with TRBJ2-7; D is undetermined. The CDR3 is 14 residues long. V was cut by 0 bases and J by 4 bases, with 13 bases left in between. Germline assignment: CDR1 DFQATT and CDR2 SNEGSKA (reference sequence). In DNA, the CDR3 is TGCAGTGCTAGAGATGGCAAAGACAAGTACGAGCAGTACTTC. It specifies CSARDGKDKYEQYF.

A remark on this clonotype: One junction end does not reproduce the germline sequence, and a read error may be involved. This CDR3 reads CASIEPTSGGKRGGPAGMREQYF. DNA of the CDR3: TGTGCCAGCATTGAACCCACGTCCGGGGGCAAGCGGGGGGGCCCTGCCGGAATGAGGGAGCAGTACTTC. This chain joins TRBV25-1 and TRBJ2-7, with TRBD2 identical over 10 bases. The CDR3 sequence is 23 residues long. In germline, CDR1 is MGHDK, CDR2 SYGVNS.

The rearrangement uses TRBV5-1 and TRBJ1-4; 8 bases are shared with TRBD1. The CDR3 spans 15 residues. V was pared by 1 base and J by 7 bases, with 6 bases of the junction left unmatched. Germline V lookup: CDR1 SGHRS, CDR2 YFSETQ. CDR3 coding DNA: TGCGCCAGCAGCTTGTGGACAGGGAGTGGTGAAAAACTGTTTTTT. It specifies CASSLWTGSGEKLFF.

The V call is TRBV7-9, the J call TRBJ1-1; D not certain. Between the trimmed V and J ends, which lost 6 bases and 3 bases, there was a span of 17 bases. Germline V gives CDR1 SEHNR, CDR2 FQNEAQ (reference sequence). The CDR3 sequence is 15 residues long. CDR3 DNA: TGTGCCAGCAGTCCAGATCTTCAGTACGACACTGAAGCTTTCTTT. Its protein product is CASSPDLQYDTEAFF.

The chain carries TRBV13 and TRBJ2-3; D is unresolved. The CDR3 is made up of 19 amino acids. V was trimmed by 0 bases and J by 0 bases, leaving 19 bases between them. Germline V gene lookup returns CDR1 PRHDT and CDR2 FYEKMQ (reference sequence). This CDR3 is CASSLGPLGRISSTDTQYF. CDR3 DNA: TGTGCCAGCAGCTTAGGACCCCTCGGACGGATTTCTAGCACAGATACGCAGTATTTT.

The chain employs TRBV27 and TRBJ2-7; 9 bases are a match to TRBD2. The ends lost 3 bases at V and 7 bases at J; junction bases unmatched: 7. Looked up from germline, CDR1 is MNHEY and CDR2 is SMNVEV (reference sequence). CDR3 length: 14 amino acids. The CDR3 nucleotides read TGTGCCAGCAGTTTTGGCGGGGGGGCCGATGAGCAGTACTTC. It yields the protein CASSFGGGADEQYF.

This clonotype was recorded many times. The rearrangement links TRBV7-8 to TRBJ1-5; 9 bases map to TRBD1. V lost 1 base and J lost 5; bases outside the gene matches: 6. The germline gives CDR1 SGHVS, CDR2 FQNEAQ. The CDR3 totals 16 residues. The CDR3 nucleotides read TGTGCCAGCAGCTTAGGGACAGGGGTGGGTGATCAGCCCCAGCATTTT. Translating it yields CASSLGTGVGDQPQHF.

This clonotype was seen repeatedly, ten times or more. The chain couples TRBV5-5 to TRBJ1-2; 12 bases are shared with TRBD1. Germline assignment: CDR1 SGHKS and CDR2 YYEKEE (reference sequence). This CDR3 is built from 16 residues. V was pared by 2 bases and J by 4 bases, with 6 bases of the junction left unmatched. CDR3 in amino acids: CASSFGDRGRAYGYTF. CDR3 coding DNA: TGTGCCAGCAGCTTCGGGGACAGGGGGCGCGCCTATGGCTACACCTTC.

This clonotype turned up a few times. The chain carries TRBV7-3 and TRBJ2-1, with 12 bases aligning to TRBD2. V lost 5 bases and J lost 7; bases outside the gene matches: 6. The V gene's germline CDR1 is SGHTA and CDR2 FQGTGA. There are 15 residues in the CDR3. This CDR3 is CASSLLAGGWNEQFF. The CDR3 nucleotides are TGTGCCAGCAGCCTACTAGCGGGGGGCTGGAATGAGCAGTTCTTC. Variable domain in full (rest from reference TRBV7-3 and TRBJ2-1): GAGVSQTPSNKVTEKGKYVELRCDPISGHTALYWYRQSLGQGPEFLIYFQGTGAADDSGLPNDRFFAVRPEGSVSTLKIQRTERGDSAVYLCASSLLAGGWNEQFFGPGTRLTVL.

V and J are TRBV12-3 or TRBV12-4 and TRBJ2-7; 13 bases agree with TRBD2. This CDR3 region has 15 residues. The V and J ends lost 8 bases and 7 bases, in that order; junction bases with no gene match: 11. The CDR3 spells CASPDGLAGVGEQYF. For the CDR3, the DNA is TGTGCCAGCCCCGATGGACTAGCGGGGGTAGGAGAGCAGTACTTC.

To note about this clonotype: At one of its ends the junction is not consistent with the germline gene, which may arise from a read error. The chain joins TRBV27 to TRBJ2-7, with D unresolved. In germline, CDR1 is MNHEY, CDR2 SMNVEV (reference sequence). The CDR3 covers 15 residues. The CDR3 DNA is TGTGCCAGCACTTTAGACGGCATTAGCCCCTACGAGCAGTACTTC. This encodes CASTLDGISPYEQYF.

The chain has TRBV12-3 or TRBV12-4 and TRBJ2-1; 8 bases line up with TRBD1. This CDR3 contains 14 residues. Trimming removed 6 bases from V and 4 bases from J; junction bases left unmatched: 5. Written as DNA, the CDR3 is TGTGCCAGCAGCCATACAGGGGGGTACAATGAGCAGTTCTTC. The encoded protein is CASSHTGGYNEQFF.

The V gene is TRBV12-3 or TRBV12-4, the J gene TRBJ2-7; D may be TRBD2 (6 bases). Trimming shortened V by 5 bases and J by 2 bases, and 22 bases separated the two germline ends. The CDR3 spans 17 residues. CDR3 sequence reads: CASSPNPGLKIPYEQYF. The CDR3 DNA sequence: TGTGCCAGCAGTCCAAATCCGGGACTCAAAATCCCCTACGAGCAGTACTTC.

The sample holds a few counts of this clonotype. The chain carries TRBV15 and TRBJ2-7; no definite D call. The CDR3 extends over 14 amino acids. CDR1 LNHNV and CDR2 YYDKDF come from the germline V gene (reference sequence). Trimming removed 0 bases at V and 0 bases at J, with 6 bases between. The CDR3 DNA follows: TGTGCCACCAGCAGAGAGGGCGTCTCCTACGAGCAGTACTTC. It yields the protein CATSREGVSYEQYF.

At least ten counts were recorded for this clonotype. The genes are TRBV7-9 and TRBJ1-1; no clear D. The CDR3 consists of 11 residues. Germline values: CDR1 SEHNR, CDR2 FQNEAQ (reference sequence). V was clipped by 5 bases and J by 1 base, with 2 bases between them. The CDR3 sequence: CASSRNTEAFF. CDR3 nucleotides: TGTGCCAGCAGCCGGAACACTGAAGCTTTCTTT.